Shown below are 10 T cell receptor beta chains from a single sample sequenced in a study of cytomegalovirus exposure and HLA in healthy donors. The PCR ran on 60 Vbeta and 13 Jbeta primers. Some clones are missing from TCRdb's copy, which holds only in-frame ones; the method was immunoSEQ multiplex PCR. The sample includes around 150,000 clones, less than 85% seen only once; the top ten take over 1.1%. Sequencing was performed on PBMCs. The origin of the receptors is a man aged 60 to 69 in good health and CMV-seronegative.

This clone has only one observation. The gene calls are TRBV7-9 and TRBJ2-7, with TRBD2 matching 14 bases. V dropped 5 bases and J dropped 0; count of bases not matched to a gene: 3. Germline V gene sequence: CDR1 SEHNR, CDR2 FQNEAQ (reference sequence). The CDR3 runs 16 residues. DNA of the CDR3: TGTGCCAGCAGCCGTGGGACTAGCGGGAGCTCCTACGAGCAGTACTTC. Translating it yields CASSRGTSGSSYEQYF.

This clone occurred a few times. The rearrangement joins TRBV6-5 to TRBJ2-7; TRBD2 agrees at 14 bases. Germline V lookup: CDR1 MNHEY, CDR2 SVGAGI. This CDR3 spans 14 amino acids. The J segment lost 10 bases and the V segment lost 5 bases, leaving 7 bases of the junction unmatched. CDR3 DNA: TGTGCCAGCAGTGCTCCGGGACTAGCGGGAGTTCAGTACTTC. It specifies CASSAPGLAGVQYF.

This CDR3 reads CASSMTGWETQYF. Here the CDR3 DNA reads TGTGCCAGTAGTATGACAGGTTGGGAGACCCAGTACTTC. The chain has TRBV19 and TRBJ2-5; possible D gene TRBD1, 6 bases. From germline, CDR1 is LNHDA and CDR2 SQIVND (reference sequence). V dropped 3 bases and J dropped 5 bases, with 10 bases sitting between them. There are 13 residues in the CDR3.

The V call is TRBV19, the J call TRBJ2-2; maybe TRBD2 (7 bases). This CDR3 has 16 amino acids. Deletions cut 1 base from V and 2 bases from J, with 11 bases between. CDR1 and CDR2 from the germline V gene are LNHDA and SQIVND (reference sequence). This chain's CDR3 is CASSIGRGLNTGELFF. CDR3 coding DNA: TGTGCCAGTAGTATAGGGCGGGGGCTAAACACCGGGGAGCTGTTTTTT.

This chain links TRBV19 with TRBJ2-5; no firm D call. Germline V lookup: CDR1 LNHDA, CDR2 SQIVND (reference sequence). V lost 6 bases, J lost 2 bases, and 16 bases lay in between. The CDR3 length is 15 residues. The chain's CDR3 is CASSGLLARQETQYF. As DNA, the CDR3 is TGTGCCAGTAGCGGCCTATTAGCCCGACAAGAGACCCAGTACTTC. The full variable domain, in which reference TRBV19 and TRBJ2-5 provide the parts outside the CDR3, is DGGITQSPKYLFRKEGQNVTLSCEQNLNHDAMYWYRQDPGQGLRLIYYSQIVNDFQKGDIAEGYSVSREKKESFPLTVTSAQKNPTAFYLCASSGLLARQETQYFGPGTRLLVL.

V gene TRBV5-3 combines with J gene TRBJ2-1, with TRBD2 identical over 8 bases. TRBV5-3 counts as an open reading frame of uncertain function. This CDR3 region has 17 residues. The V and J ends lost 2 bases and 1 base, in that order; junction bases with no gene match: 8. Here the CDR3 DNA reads TGTGCCAGAAGCTTCGGGGGAGCGGGAGAGTCCTACAATGAGCAGTTCTTC. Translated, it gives CARSFGGAGESYNEQFF.

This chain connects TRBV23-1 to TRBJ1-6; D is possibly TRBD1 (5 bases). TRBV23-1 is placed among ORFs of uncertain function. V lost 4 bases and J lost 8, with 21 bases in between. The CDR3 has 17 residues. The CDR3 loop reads CASSPLKHSKGDSPLHF. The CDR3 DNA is TGCGCCAGCAGTCCCCTTAAACACTCTAAAGGGGATTCACCCCTCCACTTT.

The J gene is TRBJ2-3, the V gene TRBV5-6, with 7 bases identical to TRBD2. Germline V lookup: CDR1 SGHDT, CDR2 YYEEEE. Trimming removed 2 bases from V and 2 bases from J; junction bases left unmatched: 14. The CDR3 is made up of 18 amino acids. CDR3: CASSFWGGSPDATDTQYF. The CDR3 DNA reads TGTGCCAGCAGCTTTTGGGGCGGGAGTCCCGATGCCACAGATACGCAGTATTTT. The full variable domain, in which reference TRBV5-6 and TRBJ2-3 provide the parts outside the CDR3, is DAGVTQSPTHLIKTRGQQVTLRCSPKSGHDTVSWYQQALGQGPQFIFQYYEEEERQRGNFPDRFSGHQFPNYSSELNVNALLLGDSALYLCASSFWGGSPDATDTQYFGPGTRLTVL.

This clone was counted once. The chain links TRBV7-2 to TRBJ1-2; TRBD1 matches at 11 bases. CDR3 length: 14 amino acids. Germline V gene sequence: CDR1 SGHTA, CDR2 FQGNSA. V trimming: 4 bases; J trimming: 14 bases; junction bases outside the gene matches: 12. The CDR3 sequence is CASSSQRGQGARTF. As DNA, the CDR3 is TGTGCCAGCAGCTCGCAGAGAGGACAGGGGGCTCGGACCTTC.

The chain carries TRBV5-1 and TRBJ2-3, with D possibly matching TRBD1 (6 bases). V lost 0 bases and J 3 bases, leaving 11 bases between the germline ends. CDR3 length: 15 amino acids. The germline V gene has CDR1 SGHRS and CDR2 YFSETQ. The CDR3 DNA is TGCGCCAGCAGCTTGGGCCAGGGGTGGACAGATACGCAGTATTTT. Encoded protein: CASSLGQGWTDTQYF.